This T cell receptor (beta chain) was recovered during a study of blood T cell repertoires in COVID-19. Study overall: Sites across the United States, Italy and Spain contributed samples from acute and convalescent COVID-19. Sources were T cells, B-cell-depleted T cells, or PBMCs; the material itself was cDNA or gDNA.

How the authors handled the data: Quantification of nucleated cells was approximated via reference gene primer amplification. Using immunoSEQ multiplex PCR, the repertoire was profiled, and TCRdb retains in-frame clones only, with some absent. That table gives V, J and clone size, and the DNA gave D and trimming. The sample includes under 200,000 clones, 87% of them seen just once. This CDR3 has 14 residues. With 1 base removed from V and 0 bases from J, the gap between germline ends came to 5 bases. From germline, CDR1 is SGHVS and CDR2 FNYEAQ. Seattle enrolled patients during active infection and tracked them longitudinally.

The sample consisted of peripheral blood. The clonotype was recovered from a woman aged 70-85 years with COVID-19, enrolled during active disease. The genes are TRBV7-6 and TRBJ2-3; D perhaps matches TRBD1 (5 bases). The CDR3 DNA reads as TGTGCCAGCAGCTTAGACAGGAGCACAGATACGCAGTATTTT. Its translation: CASSLDRSTDTQYF. The whole variable domain, filled in from reference TRBV7-6 and TRBJ2-3, reads GAGVSQSPRYKVTKRGQDVALRCDPISGHVSLYWYRQALGQGPEFLTYFNYEAQQDKSGLPNDRFSAERPEGSISTLTIQRTEQRDSAMYRCASSLDRSTDTQYFGPGTRLTVL.